The 24 T cell receptor beta chains below come from one sample, sequenced in a study of T cells in tumors after PD-1 blockade (dated 2019 in TCRdb). The sample's time point label, in plain terms: after anti-PD-1 therapy. The library came from the immunoSEQ multiplex PCR assay. TCRdb mirrors the immuneACCESS table, restricted to in-frame sequences. Some clones are absent from its copies; in checked studies, under half trace to an unresolved V gene, and the reason for the others is unknown. Present in this sample are about 24,000 clones, roughly 80% of which were seen just once. The ten largest account for roughly 12% of the sample. Specimen: PBMCs, collected after anti-PD-1 treatment. These receptor sequences come from a human donor with basal cell carcinoma.

This clone was detected only once. The chain is built from TRBV27 and TRBJ2-3; 7 nucleotides agree with TRBD2. The CDR3 is 19 residues long. Trimming cost V 2 bases and J 0 bases; bases outside gene matches: 14. Germline assignment: CDR1 MNHEY and CDR2 SMNVEV (reference sequence). This chain's CDR3 is CASSLRRSLAERSTDTQYF. CDR3 coding DNA: TGTGCCAGCAGTTTAAGACGGAGTCTAGCGGAGCGTAGCACAGATACGCAGTATTTT.

The gene calls are TRBV30 and TRBJ1-1; D call uncertain. V was pared by 2 bases and J by 1 base, with 14 bases between. Germline V lookup: CDR1 GTSNPN, CDR2 SVGIG (reference sequence). This CDR3 is built from 15 residues. Here the CDR3 DNA reads TGTGCCTGGAGTCCTTTAGGCGGGGAGAACACTGAAGCTTTCTTT. The encoded protein is CAWSPLGGENTEAFF.

The chain couples TRBV6-5 to TRBJ1-4; perhaps TRBD1 as D (6 bases). Germline V lookup: CDR1 MNHEY, CDR2 SVGAGI. CDR3 length: 14 residues. Trimming removed 6 bases from V and 8 bases from J, with 16 bases in between. CDR3 sequence (DNA): TGTGCCAGCAGGGAGACAGGTGGTTCGGAAAAACTGTTTTTT. Residues: CASRETGGSEKLFF.

The chain carries TRBV2 and TRBJ2-1; 10 nucleotides agree with TRBD2. There are 15 residues in the CDR3. V dropped 10 bases and J dropped 9; count of bases not matched to a gene: 15. Germline CDR1 reads SNHLY; CDR2 reads FYNNEI. CDR3 bases: TGTGCCACCCAGAGGGGAAGCGGGGGGGCCGGTGAGCAGTTCTTC. Its translation: CATQRGSGGAGEQFF.

The genes are TRBV29-1 and TRBJ2-5; D is perhaps TRBD1 (6 bases). V was clipped by 3 bases and J by 2 bases, with 10 bases between them. Per the germline V gene, CDR1 is SQVTM and CDR2 is ANQGSEA. The CDR3 extends over 13 amino acids. The CDR3 is CSVDWGRQETQYF. The CDR3 DNA reads TGCAGCGTTGACTGGGGGCGGCAAGAGACCCAGTACTTC.

Here the CDR3 reads CASSLEQGWTYEQYF. CDR3 bases: TGTGCCAGCAGCTTGGAACAGGGATGGACCTACGAGCAGTACTTC. The rearrangement links TRBV5-4 to TRBJ2-7; D may be TRBD1 (6 bases). With 0 bases removed from V and 2 bases from J, the gap between germline ends came to 12 bases. Germline CDR1 SGHNT, CDR2 YYREEE (reference sequence). The CDR3 extends over 15 amino acids.

The chain couples TRBV5-1 to TRBJ1-2, with unresolved D. The germline V and J ends were trimmed by 1 base and 4 bases, with 8 bases remaining between them. This CDR3 region has 13 residues. Germline CDR1 reads SGHRS; CDR2 reads YFSETQ. CDR3 amino acids: CASSLKGSYGYTF. For the CDR3, the DNA is TGCGCCAGCAGCTTGAAAGGAAGCTATGGCTACACCTTC.

This chain connects TRBV7-9 to TRBJ2-2; D might be TRBD1 (6 bases). The germline V gene has CDR1 SEHNR and CDR2 FQNEAQ (reference sequence). The CDR3 loop spans 12 amino acids. Trimming took off 5 bases at V and 8 bases at J, with 9 bases between the two ends. This CDR3 reads CASSPDRGELFF. For the CDR3, the DNA is TGTGCCAGCAGCCCAGACAGGGGGGAGCTGTTTTTT.

The V call is TRBV12-1, the J call TRBJ2-7; TRBD1 is the table's D call and was not checked against the DNA. TRBV12-1 has pseudogene status. CDR3 size: 15 residues. The CDR3 region has the DNA TGTGCCAGCAGCTTGATGACAGGGAGGTCCTACGAGCAGTACTTC. This translates into CASSLMTGRSYEQYF.

This clone occurred a few times. Compared with germline, one end of the junction differs, possibly owing to a read error. The chain employs TRBV7-7 and TRBJ1-5, with TRBD1 as a possible D gene (5 bases). The CDR3 is made up of 15 amino acids. Germline-derived CDR1 and CDR2 are SSHAT and FNYEAQ (reference sequence). CDR3 sequence: CASSLRQPSNQPQHF. DNA for the CDR3: TGTGCTAGCAGCTTACGACAGCCGAGCAATCAGCCCCAGCATTTT. The full variable domain, completed using reference TRBV7-7 and TRBJ1-5, is GAGVSQSPRYKVTKRGQDVTLRCDPISSHATLYWYQQALGQGPEFLTYFNYEAQPDKSGLPSDRFSAERPEGSISTLTIQRTEQRDSAMYRCASSLRQPSNQPQHFGDGTRLSIL.

This clone was seen a few times. This chain joins TRBV5-6 and TRBJ2-7; D unclear. V lost 0 bases and J 1 base, leaving 14 bases between the germline ends. The length of the CDR3 is 16 residues. From germline, CDR1 is SGHDT and CDR2 YYEEEE. CDR3 coding DNA: TGTGCCAGCAGCTTGGCCCCCCACCCAGCGTCCTACGAGCAGTACTTC. Amino acid sequence: CASSLAPHPASYEQYF.

The chain is built from TRBV7-8 and TRBJ1-3, with a tentative D call TRBD1 (5 bases). This CDR3 region has 15 residues. V lost 5 bases to trimming and J lost 5 bases, with 16 bases between them. Germline CDR1 and CDR2: SGHVS and FQNEAQ. In nucleotides, the CDR3 is TGTGCCAGCAGCCCCTGGGACCGACTTAGAAACACCATATATTTT. Protein sequence: CASSPWDRLRNTIYF.

A single count supports this clone. The V and J genes are TRBV6-4 and TRBJ2-2; D is perhaps TRBD1 (6 bases). This CDR3 has 14 amino acids. Between the trimmed V and J ends, which lost 5 bases and 3 bases, there was a span of 10 bases. Germline lookup yields CDR1 MRHNA and CDR2 SNTAGT. CDR3 in amino acids: CASSLGTHTGELFF. CDR3 nucleotide sequence: TGTGCCAGCAGTCTTGGGACACACACCGGGGAGCTGTTTTTT.

Points on this clone: In the same sample, other DNA sequences code for this CDR3. The chain couples TRBV7-8 to TRBJ2-7; 7 bases map to TRBD1. The CDR3 has 15 residues. Unmatched junction bases numbered 9, after V lost 4 bases and J lost 3 bases. Germline V gives CDR1 SGHVS, CDR2 FQNEAQ. The CDR3 coding sequence is TGTGCCAGCAGCTCGTTTCAGGGACAGAGCTACGAGCAGTACTTC. The encoded protein is CASSSFQGQSYEQYF.

The chain recombines TRBV14 with TRBJ2-7; D is uncertain. Germline CDR1 reads SGHDN; CDR2 reads FVKESK. The CDR3 has 12 amino acids. V lost 0 bases and J lost 4, with 4 bases in between. For the CDR3, the DNA is TGTGCCAGCAGCCAAGAGAGGTACGAGCAGTACTTC. This gives the protein CASSQERYEQYF.

The chain uses TRBV29-1 and TRBJ1-1; no reliable D call. The CDR3 runs to 14 residues. Germline V gene data show CDR1 as SQVTM and CDR2 as ANQGSEA. V was shortened by 4 bases and J by 0 bases, with 12 bases between the two germline ends. CDR3 sequence (DNA): TGCAGCGTTGCCTTTCTCGGCATGAACACTGAAGCTTTCTTT. As protein: CSVAFLGMNTEAFF.

In this sample, this clone turned up a few times. This rearrangement joins TRBV5-6 to TRBJ2-7; D is uncertain. Per the germline V gene, CDR1 is SGHDT and CDR2 is YYEEEE. V was clipped by 2 bases and J by 0 bases, with 12 bases between them. The CDR3 extends over 15 amino acids. The CDR3: CASSLSGQLSYEQYF. DNA of the CDR3: TGTGCCAGCAGCTTATCCGGCCAGCTCTCCTACGAGCAGTACTTC.

This clone was picked up one time. The rearrangement uses TRBV4-1 and TRBJ2-7; 7 positions match TRBD1. The germline CDR1 and CDR2 sequences are MGHRA and YSYEKL. The V gene end was trimmed by 6 bases and the J gene end by 3 bases; junction bases not matched to a gene: 11. The CDR3 has 15 amino acids. The CDR3 nucleotides read TGCGCCAGCAGTCTTACGGGACAGAATAACTACGAGCAGTACTTC. This sequence encodes CASSLTGQNNYEQYF.

The chain couples TRBV5-1 to TRBJ2-7, with 11 bases aligning to TRBD1. V shed 2 bases and J 3 bases; nucleotides not matched to a gene: 7. CDR3 length: 16 amino acids. CDR1 SGHRS and CDR2 YFSETQ come from the germline V gene. Written as DNA, the CDR3 is TGCGCCAGCAGCTTAACGACGGGACAGGGGGGCTACGAGCAGTACTTC. This codes for CASSLTTGQGGYEQYF. Drawing the rest from reference TRBV5-1 and TRBJ2-7, the complete variable domain is KAGVTQTPRYLIKTRGQQVTLSCSPISGHRSVSWYQQTPGQGLQFLFEYFSETQRNKGNFPGRFSGRQFSNSRSEMNVSTLELGDSALYLCASSLTTGQGGYEQYFGPGTRLTVT.

Comments on this clone: Relative to the germline gene, one junction end is altered; a read error may explain this. The chain recombines TRBV7-7 with TRBJ2-2; 8 bases fit TRBD2. The CDR3 runs 15 residues. The germline CDR1 and CDR2 sequences are SSHAT and FNYEAQ (reference sequence). In DNA, the CDR3 is TGTGCTAGCAGCTTAGCGGGGATGAACACCGGGGAGCTGTTTTTT. The encoded protein is CASSLAGMNTGELFF.

J is TRBJ2-7 and V is TRBV5-1, with TRBD1 matching over 7 bases. V was clipped by 4 bases and J by 2 bases; unmatched bases: 9. The CDR3 is 15 residues long. CDR1 is SGHRS, CDR2 YFSETQ, per germline. CDR3 in DNA: TGCGCCAGCAGCCGTGGTGGGCAGGGGGCCTACGAGCAGTACTTC. This gives the protein CASSRGGQGAYEQYF. Full variable domain (missing parts from reference TRBV5-1 and TRBJ2-7): KAGVTQTPRYLIKTRGQQVTLSCSPISGHRSVSWYQQTPGQGLQFLFEYFSETQRNKGNFPGRFSGRQFSNSRSEMNVSTLELGDSALYLCASSRGGQGAYEQYFGPGTRLTVT.

V usage is TRBV13 and J usage is TRBJ2-1; 8 bases are shared with TRBD2. V gave up 3 bases and J gave up 1 base; unmatched junction bases: 2. From germline, CDR1 is PRHDT and CDR2 FYEKMQ (reference sequence). The CDR3 covers 15 residues. The CDR3 loop is CASSFGGGSYNEQFF. The CDR3 nucleotides are TGTGCCAGCAGCTTCGGCGGGGGGTCCTACAATGAGCAGTTCTTC.

This clone has only one observation. The chain has TRBV7-8 and TRBJ2-3; D is perhaps TRBD1 (5 bases). CDR3 length equals 17 residues. V lost 1 base, J lost 1 base, and 15 bases lay in between. Germline V gives CDR1 SGHVS, CDR2 FQNEAQ. In DNA, the CDR3 is TGTGCCAGCAGCTTAGATAAGGGGCCCCTACGCACAGATACGCAGTATTTT. Amino acid sequence: CASSLDKGPLRTDTQYF.

The J gene is TRBJ1-2, the V gene TRBV6-5; 8 bases agree with TRBD1. Germline CDR1 MNHEY, CDR2 SVGAGI. The CDR3 runs to 13 residues. The junction had 5 bases not matched to a gene; V was cut back by 5 bases and J by 6 bases. Here the CDR3 DNA reads TGTGCCAGCAGTATGGACAGGGTACATGGCTACACCTTC. It encodes CASSMDRVHGYTF.